The 30 T cell receptor beta chains below were found in one sample sequenced in a study of cytomegalovirus exposure and HLA in healthy donors. PCR primers comprised 60 Vbeta and 13 Jbeta primers. Using immunoSEQ multiplex PCR, the repertoire was profiled, and TCRdb retains in-frame clones only, with some absent. The sample records about 140,000 clones, 70% to 75% being singletons. Sequencing input: PBMCs. The receptors derive from a woman aged 40 to 55 in good health and CMV-seronegative.

This clone showed up just a few times. J is TRBJ2-6 and V is TRBV4-1, with TRBD2 as a possible D gene (5 bases). The V and J ends lost 0 bases and 0 bases respectively, with 9 bases between them. CDR3 size: 17 residues. Germline lookup yields CDR1 MGHRA and CDR2 YSYEKL. The CDR3, as DNA: TGCGCCAGCAGCCAAGATTTTGCGGGCTCTGGGGCCAACGTCCTGACTTTC. It codes for CASSQDFAGSGANVLTF.

V usage is TRBV11-3 and J usage is TRBJ2-1; possibly TRBD2 for D (6 bases). Per germline, CDR1 SGHNT and CDR2 YENEEA. The CDR3 covers 13 residues. Trimming pared 4 bases from V and 9 bases from J, leaving 13 bases between. The CDR3 loop is CASSSGDSGEQFF. In nucleotides, the CDR3 is TGTGCCAGCAGCTCCGGGGACTCGGGTGAGCAGTTCTTC.

Concerning this clone: The sample has other DNA sequences that encode this CDR3 too. V gene TRBV18 combines with J gene TRBJ1-5; 8 nucleotides match TRBD1. The CDR3 is 15 amino acids. The junction had 2 bases not matched to a gene; V was cut back by 3 bases and J by 1 base. Germline V gives CDR1 KGHSH, CDR2 LQKENI. CDR3 in amino acids: CASSPRGLSNQPQHF. The CDR3 region has the DNA TGTGCCAGCTCACCCAGGGGGCTAAGCAATCAGCCCCAGCATTTT.

The V call is TRBV7-3, the J call TRBJ2-3; 12 nucleotides match TRBD2. Germline V CDR1 and CDR2: SGHTA, FQGTGA. V was pared by 5 bases and J by 6 bases, with 9 bases of the junction left unmatched. This CDR3 has 16 residues. This CDR3 is CASSPRLAGAPDTQYF. In DNA form, the CDR3 reads TGTGCCAGCAGCCCTCGACTAGCGGGGGCCCCGGATACGCAGTATTTT.

This rearrangement joins TRBV5-1 to TRBJ2-5, with TRBD2 as a possible D gene (6 bases). Germline assignment: CDR1 SGHRS and CDR2 YFSETQ. Trimming shortened V by 2 bases and J by 2 bases, and 13 bases separated the two germline ends. This CDR3 has 15 residues. This chain's CDR3 is CASSFGGAGQETQYF. CDR3 DNA sequence: TGCGCCAGCAGCTTCGGCGGGGCCGGACAAGAGACCCAGTACTTC.

The genes are TRBV29-1 and TRBJ2-1, with a possible D match to TRBD2 (5 bases). Germline V gene lookup returns CDR1 SQVTM and CDR2 ANQGSEA. V lost 3 bases and J lost 8, with 5 bases in between. This CDR3 spans 10 amino acids. Written as DNA, the CDR3 is TGCAGCGTTGATAGCGATGAGCAGTTCTTC. Translating gives CSVDSDEQFF.

V and J are TRBV6-5 and TRBJ1-2; D not certain. The germline V and J ends were trimmed by 8 bases and 11 bases, with 21 bases remaining between them. This CDR3 region has 13 residues. Germline V gene lookup returns CDR1 MNHEY and CDR2 SVGAGI. CDR3 bases: TGTGCCAGCGGGAGGGATAGTAGCGTAGGTTACACCTTC. This codes for CASGRDSSVGYTF.

The chain recombines TRBV10-3 with TRBJ2-2; tentative D call: TRBD2 (5 bases). The CDR3 is made up of 15 amino acids. V lost 2 bases to trimming and J lost 6 bases, with 13 bases between them. CDR1 is ENHRY, CDR2 SYGVKD, per germline. As DNA, the CDR3 is TGTGCCATCAGTGAGGGCCGGGGAAGGGCCGGGGAGCTGTTTTTT. It translates to CAISEGRGRAGELFF.

The gene calls are TRBV7-9 and TRBJ2-1; the match to TRBD1 covers 11 bases. Germline V gives CDR1 SEHNR, CDR2 FQNEAQ (reference sequence). The CDR3 spans 15 residues. Trimming removed 6 bases from V and 3 bases from J; junction bases left unmatched: 4. CDR3: CASRTGTGGYNEQFF. The DNA of the CDR3 is TGTGCCAGCAGGACCGGGACAGGGGGCTACAATGAGCAGTTCTTC.

The chain joins TRBV11-2 to TRBJ1-1; no definite D call. CDR1 is SGHAT, CDR2 FQNNGV, per germline. CDR3 size: 15 residues. Trimming removed 5 bases from V and 0 bases from J, with 13 bases in between. The CDR3 DNA reads TGTGCCAGCAGCGTACGGAGTTTCATGAACACTGAAGCTTTCTTT. Protein sequence: CASSVRSFMNTEAFF.

The gene calls are TRBV2 and TRBJ2-3; 11 bases map to TRBD2. CDR3 length equals 15 residues. Germline CDR1 is SNHLY and CDR2 is FYNNEI. V was pared by 1 base and J by 7 bases, with 4 bases of the junction left unmatched. CDR3 protein: CASSEGSGGGNTQYF. CDR3 coding DNA: TGTGCCAGCAGTGAAGGTAGCGGGGGGGGCAATACGCAGTATTTT. Using reference TRBV2 and TRBJ2-3 for the parts outside the CDR3, the full variable domain is EPEVTQTPSHQVTQMGQEVILRCVPISNHLYFYWYRQILGQKVEFLVSFYNNEISEKSEIFDDQFSVERPDGSNFTLKIRSTKLEDSAMYFCASSEGSGGGNTQYFGPGTRLTVL.

This clone turned up a few times. The J gene is TRBJ1-1, the V gene TRBV5-6, with a weak D call TRBD1 (6 bases). V lost 3 bases, J lost 4 bases, and 19 bases lay in between. CDR3 size: 16 residues. CDR1 and CDR2 from the germline V gene are SGHDT and YYEEEE. This CDR3 is CASSSLQGFGFTEAFF. The CDR3 DNA reads as TGTGCCAGCAGCTCGCTACAGGGTTTCGGTTTCACTGAAGCTTTCTTT.

This CDR3 reads CASSHRDRGSNEQFF. The CDR3 nucleotides read TGTGCCAGCAGTCACCGGGACAGGGGTTCCAATGAGCAGTTCTTC. V gene TRBV6-5 combines with J gene TRBJ2-1; 10 nucleotides match TRBD1. Unmatched junction bases numbered 7, after V lost 5 bases and J lost 6 bases. Germline V gene sequence: CDR1 MNHEY, CDR2 SVGAGI. The length of the CDR3 is 15 residues.

This rearrangement joins TRBV6-4 to TRBJ2-7; a possible D gene is TRBD1 (5 bases). The CDR3 extends over 16 amino acids. CDR1 and CDR2 (germline): MRHNA, SNTAGT. V dropped 8 bases and J dropped 4 bases, with 24 bases sitting between them. The CDR3 loop reads CASFDYVSREPYEQYF. The CDR3 DNA reads as TGTGCCAGCTTCGATTACGTGTCCAGGGAACCTTACGAGCAGTACTTC.

A few counts support this clone. The chain couples TRBV4-1 to TRBJ2-7, with 8 bases identical to TRBD1. V shed 3 bases and J 3 bases; nucleotides not matched to a gene: 4. The CDR3 totals 14 residues. The V gene's germline CDR1 is MGHRA and CDR2 YSYEKL. CDR3 sequence: CASSHWTGNYEQYF. The CDR3 DNA sequence: TGCGCCAGCAGCCACTGGACAGGGAACTACGAGCAGTACTTC.

The J gene is TRBJ1-5, the V gene TRBV19; no clear D gene. The CDR3 contains 13 residues. Germline V gene sequence: CDR1 LNHDA, CDR2 SQIVND (reference sequence). Trimming removed 3 bases at V and 8 bases at J, with 11 bases between. Here the CDR3 DNA reads TGTGCCAGTAGTATCGGACTCTTGGAGCCCCAGCATTTT. Encoded protein: CASSIGLLEPQHF. Supplemented by reference TRBV19 and TRBJ1-5, the full variable domain reads DGGITQSPKYLFRKEGQNVTLSCEQNLNHDAMYWYRQDPGQGLRLIYYSQIVNDFQKGDIAEGYSVSREKKESFPLTVTSAQKNPTAFYLCASSIGLLEPQHFGDGTRLSIL.

The sample holds a few counts of this clone. The chain is built from TRBV6-6 and TRBJ1-1, with D possibly being TRBD1 (5 bases). Germline V gene sequence: CDR1 MNHNY, CDR2 SVGAGI (reference sequence). V lost 4 bases and J 1 base, leaving 16 bases between the germline ends. The CDR3 runs 16 residues. In DNA form, the CDR3 reads TGTGCCAGCAGTTCGCAGGGTCCTGCTTCGAACACTGAAGCTTTCTTT. Its protein is CASSSQGPASNTEAFF.

J is TRBJ2-3 and V is TRBV6-5; 7 nucleotides match TRBD2. The CDR3 is made up of 13 amino acids. V trimming: 7 bases; J trimming: 0 bases; junction bases outside the gene matches: 1. Germline CDR1 and CDR2: MNHEY and SVGAGI. The CDR3 DNA reads as TGTGCCAGCACCGGGGGGAGCACAGATACGCAGTATTTT. Its protein is CASTGGSTDTQYF.

This clone was seen a few times. This chain joins TRBV2 and TRBJ2-1; D unclear. V shed 4 bases and J shed 8 bases, with 6 bases lying between them. Looked up from germline, CDR1 is SNHLY and CDR2 is FYNNEI. This CDR3 spans 11 amino acids. The CDR3 loop reads CASSASYEQFF. CDR3 nucleotides: TGTGCCAGCAGTGCCAGTTATGAGCAGTTCTTC.

This clone was recorded only once. The chain couples TRBV7-6 to TRBJ2-5; 7 bases fit TRBD1. The CDR3 sequence is 13 residues long. The trim removed 4 bases at V and 5 bases at J, leaving 4 bases unmatched. In germline, CDR1 is SGHVS, CDR2 FNYEAQ. The CDR3 is CASSSDRVETQYF. The CDR3 coding sequence is TGTGCCAGCAGCTCAGACAGGGTTGAGACCCAGTACTTC.

This clone was found once. The chain recombines TRBV7-2 with TRBJ2-2, with D possibly matching TRBD2 (5 bases). CDR3 size: 14 residues. Germline CDR1 and CDR2: SGHTA and FQGNSA. The V gene lost 5 bases and the J gene lost 9 bases, with 16 bases spanning the gap. The CDR3 bases are TGTGCCAGCAGCGCCCGGTCCGGGAACCGGGAGCTGTTTTTT. This gives the protein CASSARSGNRELFF.

The CDR3 nucleotides read TGTGCCAGCAGCACCTTTCGGGAGAGCACAGATACGCAGTATTTT. Translation: CASSTFRESTDTQYF. The chain joins TRBV27 to TRBJ2-3; TRBD2 is a possible D gene (6 bases). The CDR3 runs 15 residues. Trimming took 6 bases from V and 0 from J, leaving 13 bases between them. Germline V lookup: CDR1 MNHEY, CDR2 SMNVEV (reference sequence).

The chain has TRBV27 and TRBJ2-1; 8 bases align to TRBD1. CDR3 length: 15 residues. Germline V CDR1 and CDR2: MNHEY, SMNVEV (reference sequence). After removal of 5 bases from V and 5 bases from J, the junction contained 8 bases not matched to a gene. Here the CDR3 reads CASSRSGTGHNEQFF. The CDR3 DNA follows: TGTGCCAGCAGTCGAAGTGGGACAGGTCACAATGAGCAGTTCTTC.

This rearrangement joins TRBV5-6 to TRBJ2-2, with D possibly being TRBD2 (5 bases). The CDR3 has 13 residues. Germline CDR1 is SGHDT and CDR2 is YYEEEE. Trimming cost V 1 base and J 7 bases, with 8 bases left between them. CDR3 in amino acids: CASSLPGSGELFF. The CDR3 coding sequence is TGTGCCAGCAGCTTGCCTGGGAGCGGGGAGCTGTTTTTT.

CDR3 coding DNA: TGTGCCATACACAGGGCTAACTATGGCTACACCTTC. It specifies CAIHRANYGYTF. The gene calls are TRBV6-5 and TRBJ1-2; perhaps TRBD1 as D (6 bases). The CDR3 has 12 residues. Germline values: CDR1 MNHEY, CDR2 SVGAGI. Deletions cut 10 bases from V and 0 bases from J, with 9 bases between.

The table lists this clone with a few counts. This rearrangement joins TRBV7-2 to TRBJ2-1; 7 bases match TRBD1. CDR1 SGHTA and CDR2 FQGNSA come from the germline V gene. Germline trimming cut 5 bases from V and 5 bases from J; bases unmatched to any gene: 9. The CDR3 totals 15 residues. This CDR3 is CASSVSSTGNNEQFF. CDR3 in DNA: TGTGCCAGCAGCGTATCCTCGACAGGGAACAATGAGCAGTTCTTC. The entire variable domain, with the rest obtained from reference TRBV7-2 and TRBJ2-1, is as follows: GAGVSQSPSNKVTEKGKDVELRCDPISGHTALYWYRQSLGQGLEFLIYFQGNSAPDKSGLPSDRFSAERTGGSVSTLTIQRTQQEDSAVYLCASSVSSTGNNEQFFGPGTRLTVL.

This clone was detected only once. The chain carries TRBV5-1 and TRBJ2-1; 10 bases are shared with TRBD1. The CDR3 is 15 amino acids. Germline lookup yields CDR1 SGHRS and CDR2 YFSETQ. V shed 0 bases and J 6 bases; nucleotides not matched to a gene: 3. CDR3 sequence (DNA): TGCGCCAGCAGCTTGGTAGGACAGGGGGGCAATGAGCAGTTCTTC. Translated, it gives CASSLVGQGGNEQFF.

CDR3 coding DNA: TGTGCCAGCAGTTTTAAGGGCAGAGGGCAGCCCCAGCATTTT. This translates into CASSFKGRGQPQHF. The J gene is TRBJ1-5, the V gene TRBV28, with D uncertain. The CDR3 runs 14 residues. Trimming stripped 3 bases from V and 7 bases from J, with 13 bases between. CDR1 and CDR2 from the germline V gene are MDHEN and SYDVKM.

This clone was picked up a small number of times. The chain recombines TRBV5-1 with TRBJ2-6; 7 bases agree with TRBD1. Germline CDR1 and CDR2: SGHRS and YFSETQ. The V segment lost 0 bases and the J segment 0 bases; nucleotides outside the gene matches: 3. The CDR3 has 17 residues. CDR3 region: CASSLAQGLSGANVLTF. CDR3 nucleotide sequence: TGCGCCAGCAGCTTGGCACAGGGGCTCTCTGGGGCCAACGTCCTGACTTTC.

This chain uses TRBV4-1 with TRBJ1-5; possibly TRBD1 for D (5 bases). Germline V gives CDR1 MGHRA, CDR2 YSYEKL. The CDR3 has 14 residues. The V gene lost 1 base and the J gene lost 5 bases, with 9 bases spanning the gap. CDR3 sequence (DNA): TGCGCCAGCAGCCAAGCGGGACTAGATCAGCCCCAGCATTTT. Translated: CASSQAGLDQPQHF.